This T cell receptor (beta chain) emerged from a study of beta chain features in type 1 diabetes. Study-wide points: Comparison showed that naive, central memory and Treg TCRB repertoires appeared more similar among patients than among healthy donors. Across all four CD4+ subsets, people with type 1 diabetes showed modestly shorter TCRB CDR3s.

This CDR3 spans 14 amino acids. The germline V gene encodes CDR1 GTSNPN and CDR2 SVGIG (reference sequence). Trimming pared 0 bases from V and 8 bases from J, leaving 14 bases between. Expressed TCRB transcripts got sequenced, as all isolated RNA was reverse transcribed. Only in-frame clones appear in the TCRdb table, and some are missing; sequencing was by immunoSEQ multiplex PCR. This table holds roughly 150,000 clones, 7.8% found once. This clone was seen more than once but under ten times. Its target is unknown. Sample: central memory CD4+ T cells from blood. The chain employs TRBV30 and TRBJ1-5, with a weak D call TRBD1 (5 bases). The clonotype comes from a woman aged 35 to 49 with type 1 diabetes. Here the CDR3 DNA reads TGTGCCTGGAGTGTACGAAGGGGCAGTGAGCCCCAGCATTTT. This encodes CAWSVRRGSEPQHF.